The 12 T cell receptor beta chains below come from one sample, sequenced in a study of control samples from healthy donors and cancer patients. This table comes from immunoSEQ multiplex PCR, and its TCRdb copy is limited to in-frame clones, with some not included. The table lists over 120,000 clones, about 95% of them singletons. The sequenced material came from PBMCs. The receptor source for this set is a man aged 55 to 70 with colorectal cancer.

Written as DNA, the CDR3 is TGTGCCCGCTGCCGGACAGGGCCGTTGACCTTC. It codes for CARCRTGPLTF. The chain uses TRBV19 and TRBJ1-2; 8 bases fit TRBD1. CDR1 is LNHDA, CDR2 SQIVND, per germline (reference sequence). The CDR3 loop spans 11 amino acids. The ends lost 11 bases at V and 14 bases at J; junction bases unmatched: 13.

The genes are TRBV6-1 and TRBJ2-2; D is undetermined. Germline V lookup: CDR1 MNHNS, CDR2 SASEGT. The V end lost 1 base, the J end lost 3 bases, and 6 bases lay between the germline ends. The CDR3 has 14 residues. CDR3 coding DNA: TGTGCCAGCAGTGAAGTCTCCTACACCGGGGAGCTGTTTTTT. Protein product: CASSEVSYTGELFF.

The J gene is TRBJ2-1, the V gene TRBV29-1; a possible D gene is TRBD2 (6 bases). V was trimmed by 4 bases and J by 0 bases, leaving 10 bases between them. Germline CDR1 and CDR2: SQVTM and ANQGSEA. This CDR3 comprises 14 residues. In DNA form, the CDR3 reads TGCAGCGTTGTGCGGGGCAGCTCCTACAATGAGCAGTTCTTC. Encoded protein: CSVVRGSSYNEQFF.

The V call is TRBV6-5, the J call TRBJ2-7, with D perhaps assigned TRBD1 or TRBD2 (5 bases each). Germline lookup yields CDR1 MNHEY and CDR2 SVGAGI. V was clipped by 2 bases and J by 3 bases, with 8 bases between them. This CDR3 comprises 13 residues. The CDR3 sequence: CASSYLGVYEQYF. For the CDR3, the DNA is TGTGCCAGCAGTTACCTGGGGGTCTACGAGCAGTACTTC.

CDR3 in amino acids: CASSLGQFINEKLFF. CDR3 coding DNA: TGCGCCAGCAGCCTGGGACAGTTCATTAATGAAAAACTGTTTTTT. This chain connects TRBV4-3 to TRBJ1-4, with 7 bases that match TRBD1. The CDR3 is made up of 15 amino acids. Trimming took 4 bases from V and 4 from J; bases not matched to a gene: 6. The V gene's germline CDR1 is LGHNA and CDR2 YSLEER.

The chain couples TRBV9 to TRBJ1-2; TRBD1 agrees at 7 bases. The germline gives CDR1 SGDLS, CDR2 YYNGEE. The CDR3 covers 14 residues. Trimming removed 3 bases from V and 1 base from J; junction bases left unmatched: 3. The CDR3 DNA reads TGTGCCAGCAGCGAGACAGGGAATAACTATGGCTACACCTTC. This gives the protein CASSETGNNYGYTF.

The V call is TRBV5-1, the J call TRBJ2-6; D possibly uses TRBD1 or TRBD2 (5 bases each). Trimming removed 2 bases from V and 0 bases from J, with 6 bases in between. Germline V gene sequence: CDR1 SGHRS, CDR2 YFSETQ. This CDR3 is built from 15 residues. The CDR3 region is CASSFGASGANVLTF. The CDR3, as DNA: TGCGCCAGCAGCTTCGGGGCCTCTGGGGCCAACGTCCTGACTTTC.

CDR3: CASSLPGRTGGGETQYF. CDR3 DNA sequence: TGCGCCAGCAGCTTGCCCGGTCGGACAGGGGGCGGCGAGACCCAGTACTTC. V gene TRBV5-1 combines with J gene TRBJ2-5; 11 bases are shared with TRBD1. Germline loops: CDR1 SGHRS, CDR2 YFSETQ. There are 17 residues in the CDR3. The junction had 10 bases not matched to a gene; V was cut back by 1 base and J by 5 bases.

The chain has TRBV30 and TRBJ1-5; 7 bases line up with TRBD1. Per germline, CDR1 GTSNPN and CDR2 SVGIG (reference sequence). Trimming removed 4 bases from V and 0 bases from J; junction bases left unmatched: 18. The CDR3 runs 19 residues. The CDR3 sequence: CAWTHPGGGGPYSNQPQHF. The CDR3 DNA reads TGTGCCTGGACCCACCCTGGAGGAGGGGGCCCCTATAGCAATCAGCCCCAGCATTTT.

This chain joins TRBV2 and TRBJ1-5, with 7 positions matching TRBD1. Unmatched junction bases numbered 8, after V lost 3 bases and J lost 6 bases. The germline CDR1 and CDR2 sequences are SNHLY and FYNNEI. The CDR3 has 15 amino acids. The CDR3 DNA sequence: TGTGCCAGCAGTGACCAGACAGGGTCGTTTCAGCCCCAGCATTTT. It translates to CASSDQTGSFQPQHF.

V gene TRBV28 combines with J gene TRBJ2-7; TRBD2 might be the D (6 bases). V was clipped by 5 bases and J by 5 bases, with 19 bases between them. Germline CDR1 reads MDHEN; CDR2 reads SYDVKM. CDR3 length: 15 residues. The DNA of the CDR3 is TGTGCCAGCAGTATCCCGGGGCTAGCGAACAACGAGCAGTACTTC. It translates to CASSIPGLANNEQYF.

J is TRBJ1-6 and V is TRBV5-4; the D is unclear. Trimming left V 0 bases short and J 0 bases short, with 7 bases between. Germline CDR1 SGHNT, CDR2 YYREEE (reference sequence). The CDR3 extends over 16 amino acids. The CDR3 DNA follows: TGTGCCAGCAGCTTGGGGAGGGCCTCCTATAATTCACCCCTCCACTTT. Amino acid sequence: CASSLGRASYNSPLHF.